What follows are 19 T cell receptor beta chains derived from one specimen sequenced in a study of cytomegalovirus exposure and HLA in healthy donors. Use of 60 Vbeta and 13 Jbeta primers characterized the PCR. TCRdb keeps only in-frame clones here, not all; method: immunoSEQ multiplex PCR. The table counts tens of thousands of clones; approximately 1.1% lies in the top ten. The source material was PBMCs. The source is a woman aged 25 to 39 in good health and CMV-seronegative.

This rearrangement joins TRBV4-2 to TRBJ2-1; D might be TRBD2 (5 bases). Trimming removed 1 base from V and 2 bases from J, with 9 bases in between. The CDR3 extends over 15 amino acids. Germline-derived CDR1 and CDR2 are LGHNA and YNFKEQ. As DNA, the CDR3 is TGTGCCAGCAGCCAAGCAGCGGAAACCTACAATGAGCAGTTCTTC. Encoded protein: CASSQAAETYNEQFF.

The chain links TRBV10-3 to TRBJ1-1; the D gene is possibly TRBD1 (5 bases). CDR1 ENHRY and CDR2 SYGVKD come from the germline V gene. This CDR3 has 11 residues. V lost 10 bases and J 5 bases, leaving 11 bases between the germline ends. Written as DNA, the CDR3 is TGTGCCACCGGGGGGGGGACTGAAGCTTTCTTT. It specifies CATGGGTEAFF.

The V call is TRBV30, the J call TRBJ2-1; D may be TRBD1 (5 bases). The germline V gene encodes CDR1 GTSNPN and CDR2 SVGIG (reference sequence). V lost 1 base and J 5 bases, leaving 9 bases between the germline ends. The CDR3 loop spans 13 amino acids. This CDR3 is CAWSEGANNEQFF. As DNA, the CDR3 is TGTGCCTGGAGTGAAGGGGCTAACAATGAGCAGTTCTTC.

CDR3: CASSLSGAGELFF. DNA for the CDR3: TGTGCCAGCAGCCTTTCAGGGGCCGGGGAGCTGTTTTTT. The chain carries TRBV7-9 and TRBJ2-2; D perhaps matches TRBD1 (6 bases). The CDR3 covers 13 residues. Germline loops: CDR1 SEHNR, CDR2 FQNEAQ (reference sequence). With 5 bases removed from V and 6 bases from J, the gap between germline ends came to 10 bases.

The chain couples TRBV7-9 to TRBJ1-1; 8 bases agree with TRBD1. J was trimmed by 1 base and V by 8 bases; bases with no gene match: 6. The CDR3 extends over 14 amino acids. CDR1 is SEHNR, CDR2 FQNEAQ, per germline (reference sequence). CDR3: CASRRTGSNTEAFF. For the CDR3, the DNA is TGTGCCAGCCGCCGGACAGGGTCGAACACTGAAGCTTTCTTT. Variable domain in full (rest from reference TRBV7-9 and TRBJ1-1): DTGVSQNPRHKITKRGQNVTFRCDPISEHNRLYWYRQTLGQGPEFLTYFQNEAQLEKSRLLSDRFSAERPKGSFSTLEIQRTEQGDSAMYLCASRRTGSNTEAFFGQGTRLTVV.

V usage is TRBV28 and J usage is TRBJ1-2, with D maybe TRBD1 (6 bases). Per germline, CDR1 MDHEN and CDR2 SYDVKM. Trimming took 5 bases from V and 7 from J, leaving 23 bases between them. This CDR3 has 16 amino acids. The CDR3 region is CASSLTRGQSESGYTF. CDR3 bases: TGTGCCAGCAGTCTCACCCGAGGACAGTCAGAATCTGGCTACACCTTC.

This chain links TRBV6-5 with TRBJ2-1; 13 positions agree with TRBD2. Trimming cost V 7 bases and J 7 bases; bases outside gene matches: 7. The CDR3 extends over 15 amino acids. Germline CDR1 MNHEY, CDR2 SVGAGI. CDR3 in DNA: TGTGCCAGCACTAGACTAGCGGGGGGCGGAAATGAGCAGTTCTTC. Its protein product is CASTRLAGGGNEQFF.

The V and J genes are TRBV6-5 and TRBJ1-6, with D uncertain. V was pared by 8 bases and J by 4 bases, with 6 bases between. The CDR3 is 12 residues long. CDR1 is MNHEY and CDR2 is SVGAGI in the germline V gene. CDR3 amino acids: CASRRYNSPLHF. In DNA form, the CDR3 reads TGTGCCAGCCGCCGGTATAATTCACCCCTCCACTTT.

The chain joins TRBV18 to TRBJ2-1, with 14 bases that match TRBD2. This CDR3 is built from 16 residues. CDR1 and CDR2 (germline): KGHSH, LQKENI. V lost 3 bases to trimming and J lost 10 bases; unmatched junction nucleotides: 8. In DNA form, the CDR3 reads TGTGCCAGCTCACCTTTAGGGACTAGCGGGAGAGCCGAGCAGTTCTTC. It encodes CASSPLGTSGRAEQFF.

The CDR3, as DNA: TGTGCCAGCTCACCAAGGGGGCTCACTGAAGCTTTCTTT. The encoded protein is CASSPRGLTEAFF. The V and J genes are TRBV18 and TRBJ1-1; 7 nucleotides align to TRBD1. V was clipped by 2 bases and J by 4 bases; unmatched bases: 1. Per the germline V gene, CDR1 is KGHSH and CDR2 is LQKENI. The CDR3 has 13 amino acids.

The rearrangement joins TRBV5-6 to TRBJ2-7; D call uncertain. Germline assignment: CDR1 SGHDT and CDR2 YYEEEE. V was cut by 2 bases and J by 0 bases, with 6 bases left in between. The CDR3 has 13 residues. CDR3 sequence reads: CASSFRSSYEQYF. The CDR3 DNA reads TGTGCCAGCAGCTTTAGGAGCTCCTACGAGCAGTACTTC.

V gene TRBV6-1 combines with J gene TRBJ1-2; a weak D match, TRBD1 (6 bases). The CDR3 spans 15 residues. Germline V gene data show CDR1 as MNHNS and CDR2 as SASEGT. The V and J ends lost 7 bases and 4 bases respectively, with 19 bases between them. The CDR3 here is CASNEGQGKIYGYTF. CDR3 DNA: TGTGCCAGCAATGAGGGGCAGGGGAAGATCTATGGCTACACCTTC.

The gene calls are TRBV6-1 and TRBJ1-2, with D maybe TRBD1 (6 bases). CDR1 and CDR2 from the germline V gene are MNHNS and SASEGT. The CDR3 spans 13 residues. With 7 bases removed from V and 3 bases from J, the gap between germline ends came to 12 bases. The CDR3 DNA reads TGTGCCAGCACTTTGGACAGCGACTATGGCTACACCTTC. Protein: CASTLDSDYGYTF.

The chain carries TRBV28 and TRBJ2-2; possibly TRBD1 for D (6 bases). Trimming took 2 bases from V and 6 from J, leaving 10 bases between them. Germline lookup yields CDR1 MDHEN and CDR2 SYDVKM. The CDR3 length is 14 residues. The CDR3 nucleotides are TGTGCCAGCAGTTTAGGGGGCGAGTCCGGGGAGCTGTTTTTT. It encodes CASSLGGESGELFF.

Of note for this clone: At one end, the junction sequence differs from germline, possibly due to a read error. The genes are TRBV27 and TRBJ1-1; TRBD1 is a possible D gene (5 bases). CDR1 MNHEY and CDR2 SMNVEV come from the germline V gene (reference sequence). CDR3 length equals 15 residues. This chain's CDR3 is CASSLTLHQGTEDFF. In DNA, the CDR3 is TGTGCCAGCAGTTTAACCCTCCACCAGGGCACTGAAGATTTCTTT.

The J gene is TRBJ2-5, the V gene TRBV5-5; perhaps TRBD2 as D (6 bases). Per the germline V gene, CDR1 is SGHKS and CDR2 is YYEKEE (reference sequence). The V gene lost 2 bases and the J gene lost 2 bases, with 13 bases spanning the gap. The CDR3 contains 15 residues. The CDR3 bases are TGTGCCAGCAGCTTCCTCGCGGGGTTTCAAGAGACCCAGTACTTC. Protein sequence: CASSFLAGFQETQYF. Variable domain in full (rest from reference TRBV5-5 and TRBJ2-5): DAGVTQSPTHLIKTRGQQVTLRCSPISGHKSVSWYQQVLGQGPQFIFQYYEKEERGRGNFPDRFSARQFPNYSSELNVNALLLGDSALYLCASSFLAGFQETQYFGPGTRLLVL.

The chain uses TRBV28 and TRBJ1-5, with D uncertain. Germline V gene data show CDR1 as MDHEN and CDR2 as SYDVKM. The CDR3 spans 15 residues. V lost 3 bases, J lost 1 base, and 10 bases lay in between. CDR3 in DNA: TGTGCCAGCAGTTTGATGGGCCTCAGCAATCAGCCCCAGCATTTT. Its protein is CASSLMGLSNQPQHF. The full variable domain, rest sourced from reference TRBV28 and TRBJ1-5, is DVKVTQSSRYLVKRTGEKVFLECVQDMDHENMFWYRQDPGLGLRLIYFSYDVKMKEKGDIPEGYSVSREKKERFSLILESASTNQTSMYLCASSLMGLSNQPQHFGDGTRLSIL.

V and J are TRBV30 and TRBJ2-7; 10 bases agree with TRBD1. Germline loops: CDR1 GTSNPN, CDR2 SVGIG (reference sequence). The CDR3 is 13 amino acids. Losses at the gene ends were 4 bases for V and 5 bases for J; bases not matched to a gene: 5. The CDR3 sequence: CAWKLGQGDEQYF. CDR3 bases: TGTGCCTGGAAGCTTGGACAGGGGGACGAGCAGTACTTC.

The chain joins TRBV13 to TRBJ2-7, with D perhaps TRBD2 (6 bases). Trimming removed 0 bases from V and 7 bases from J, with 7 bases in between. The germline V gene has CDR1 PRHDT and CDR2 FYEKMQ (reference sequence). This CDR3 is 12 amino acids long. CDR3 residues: CASSLGREEQYF. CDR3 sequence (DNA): TGTGCCAGCAGCTTAGGTCGGGAGGAGCAGTACTTC.